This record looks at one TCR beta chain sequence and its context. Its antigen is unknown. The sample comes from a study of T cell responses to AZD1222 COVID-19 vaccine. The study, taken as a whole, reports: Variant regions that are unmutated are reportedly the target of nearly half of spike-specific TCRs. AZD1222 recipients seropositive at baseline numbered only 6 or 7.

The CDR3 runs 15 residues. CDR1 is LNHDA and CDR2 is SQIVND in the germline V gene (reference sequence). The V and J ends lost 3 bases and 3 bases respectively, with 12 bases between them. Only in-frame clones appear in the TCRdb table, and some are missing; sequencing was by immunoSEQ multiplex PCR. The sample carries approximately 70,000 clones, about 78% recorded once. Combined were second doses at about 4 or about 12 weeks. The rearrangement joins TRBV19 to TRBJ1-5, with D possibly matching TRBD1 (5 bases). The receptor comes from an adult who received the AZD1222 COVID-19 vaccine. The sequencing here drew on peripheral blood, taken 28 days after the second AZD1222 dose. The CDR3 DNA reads TGTGCCAGTAGTATGAGGGGCGCCTTCAATCAGCCCCAGCATTTT. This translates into CASSMRGAFNQPQHF.